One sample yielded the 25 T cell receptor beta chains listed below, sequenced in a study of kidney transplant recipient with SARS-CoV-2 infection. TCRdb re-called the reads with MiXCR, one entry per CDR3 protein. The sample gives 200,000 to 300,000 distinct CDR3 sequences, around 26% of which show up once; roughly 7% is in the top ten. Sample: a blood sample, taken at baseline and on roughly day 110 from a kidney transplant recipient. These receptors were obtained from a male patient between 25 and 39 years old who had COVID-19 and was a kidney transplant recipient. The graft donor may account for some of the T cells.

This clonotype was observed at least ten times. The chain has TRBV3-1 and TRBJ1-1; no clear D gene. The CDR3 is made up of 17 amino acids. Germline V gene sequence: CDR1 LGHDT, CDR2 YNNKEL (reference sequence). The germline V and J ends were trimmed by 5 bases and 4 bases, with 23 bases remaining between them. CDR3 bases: TGTGCCAGCAGCAACCCGGGTCCCATTTCAATTCGCACTGAAGCTTTCTTT. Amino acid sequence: CASSNPGPISIRTEAFF.

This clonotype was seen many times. CDR3 nucleotides: TGTGCCAGCAGTGGGGGACGCTCGAACACCGGGGAGCTGTTTTTT. This translates into CASSGGRSNTGELFF. V and J are TRBV6-4 and TRBJ2-2; D may match TRBD1 or TRBD2 (5 bases each). The V end lost 4 bases, the J end lost 0 bases, and 9 bases lay between the germline ends. Germline assignment: CDR1 MRHNA and CDR2 SNTAGT. CDR3 length equals 15 residues.

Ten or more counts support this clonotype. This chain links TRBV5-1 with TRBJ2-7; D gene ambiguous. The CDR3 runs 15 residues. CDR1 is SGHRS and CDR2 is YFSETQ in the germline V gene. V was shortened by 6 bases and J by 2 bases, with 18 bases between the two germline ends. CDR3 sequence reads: CASIPSVASPYEQYF. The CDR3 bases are TGCGCCAGCATCCCGTCGGTGGCTTCCCCCTACGAGCAGTACTTC. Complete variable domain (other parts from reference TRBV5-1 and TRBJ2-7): KAGVTQTPRYLIKTRGQQVTLSCSPISGHRSVSWYQQTPGQGLQFLFEYFSETQRNKGNFPGRFSGRQFSNSRSEMNVSTLELGDSALYLCASIPSVASPYEQYFGPGTRLTVT.

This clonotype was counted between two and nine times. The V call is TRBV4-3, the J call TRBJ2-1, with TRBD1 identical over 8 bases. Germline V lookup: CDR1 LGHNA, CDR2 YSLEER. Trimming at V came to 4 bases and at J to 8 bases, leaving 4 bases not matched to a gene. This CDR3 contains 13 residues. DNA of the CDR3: TGCGCCAGCAGCCGGACACAGGGGGATGAGCAGTTCTTC. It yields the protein CASSRTQGDEQFF.

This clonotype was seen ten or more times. CDR3 coding DNA: TGCGCCAGCAGCTTGACTGTGAGCTCCTACGAGCAGTACTTC. Residues: CASSLTVSSYEQYF. V usage is TRBV5-1 and J usage is TRBJ2-7; D ambiguous. V lost 1 base to trimming and J lost 0 bases, with 8 bases between them. Germline values: CDR1 SGHRS, CDR2 YFSETQ. This CDR3 has 14 residues.

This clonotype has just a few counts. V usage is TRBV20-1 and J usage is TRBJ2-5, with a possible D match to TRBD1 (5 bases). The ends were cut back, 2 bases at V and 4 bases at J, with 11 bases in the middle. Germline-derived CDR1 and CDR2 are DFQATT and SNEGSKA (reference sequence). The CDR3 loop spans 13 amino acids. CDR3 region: CSARLQGVETQYF. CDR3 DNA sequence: TGCAGTGCTAGACTACAAGGGGTAGAGACCCAGTACTTC.

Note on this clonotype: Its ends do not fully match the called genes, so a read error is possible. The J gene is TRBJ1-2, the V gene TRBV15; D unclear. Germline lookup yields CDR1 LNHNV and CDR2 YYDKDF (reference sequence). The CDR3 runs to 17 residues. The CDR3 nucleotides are TGCGCCACCAGCTTCCGTTTAAGGTGTGGAGAGACCTATGGCTACACCTTC. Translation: CATSFRLRCGETYGYTF.

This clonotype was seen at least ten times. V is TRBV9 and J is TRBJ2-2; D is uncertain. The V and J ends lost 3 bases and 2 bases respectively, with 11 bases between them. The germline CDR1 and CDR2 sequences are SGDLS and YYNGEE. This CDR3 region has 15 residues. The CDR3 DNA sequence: TGTGCCAGCAGCGCTGGACGGTTCAACACCGGGGAGCTGTTTTTT. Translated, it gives CASSAGRFNTGELFF. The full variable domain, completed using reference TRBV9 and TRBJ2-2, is DSGVTQTPKHLITATGQRVTLRCSPRSGDLSVYWYQQSLDQGLQFLIQYYNGEERAKGNILERFSAQQFPDLHSELNLSSLELGDSALYFCASSAGRFNTGELFFGEGSRLTVL.

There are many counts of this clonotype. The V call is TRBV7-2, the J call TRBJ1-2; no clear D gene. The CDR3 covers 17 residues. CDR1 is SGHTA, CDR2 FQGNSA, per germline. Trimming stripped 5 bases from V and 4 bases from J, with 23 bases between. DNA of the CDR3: TGTGCCAGCAGCCATGCGTTCAGAGACGGAAAGACCTATGGCTACACCTTC. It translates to CASSHAFRDGKTYGYTF.

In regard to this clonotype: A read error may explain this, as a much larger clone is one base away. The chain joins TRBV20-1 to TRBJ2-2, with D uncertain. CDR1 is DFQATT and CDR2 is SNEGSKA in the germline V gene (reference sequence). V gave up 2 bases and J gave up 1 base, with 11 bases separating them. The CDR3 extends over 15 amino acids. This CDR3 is CSARMAVVNTGELFF. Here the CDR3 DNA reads TGCAGTGCTAGAATGGCTGTAGTGAACACCGGGGAGCTGTTTTTT.

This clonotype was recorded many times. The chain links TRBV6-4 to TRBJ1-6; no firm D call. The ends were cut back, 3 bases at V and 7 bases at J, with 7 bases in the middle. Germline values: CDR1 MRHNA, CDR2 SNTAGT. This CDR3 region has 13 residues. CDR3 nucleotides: TGTGCCAGCAGTGAAATCGAGAATTCACCCCTCCACTTT. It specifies CASSEIENSPLHF.

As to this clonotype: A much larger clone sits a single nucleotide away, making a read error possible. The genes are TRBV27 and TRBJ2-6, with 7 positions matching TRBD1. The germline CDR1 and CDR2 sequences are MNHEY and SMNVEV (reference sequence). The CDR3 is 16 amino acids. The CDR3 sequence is CASSTTGISGADVLTF. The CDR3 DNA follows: TGTGCCAGCAGTACGACAGGGATCTCTGGGGCCGACGTCCTGACTTTC.

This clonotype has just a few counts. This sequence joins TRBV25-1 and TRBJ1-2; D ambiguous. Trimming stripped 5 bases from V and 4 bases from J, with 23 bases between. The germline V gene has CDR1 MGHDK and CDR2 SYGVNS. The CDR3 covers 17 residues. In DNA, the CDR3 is TGTGCCAGCAGTACCCATCCAGAACTGGGAAAGACCTATGGCTACACCTTC. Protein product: CASSTHPELGKTYGYTF.

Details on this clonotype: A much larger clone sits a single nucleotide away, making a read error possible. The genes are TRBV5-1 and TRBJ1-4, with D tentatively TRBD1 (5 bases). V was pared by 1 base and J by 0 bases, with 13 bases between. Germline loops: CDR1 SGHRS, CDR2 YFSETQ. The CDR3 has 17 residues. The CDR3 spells CASSLRQRGSTNEKLFF. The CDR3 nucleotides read TGCGCCAGCAGCTTGAGGCAACGGGGGTCAACTAATGAAAAACTGTTTTTT.

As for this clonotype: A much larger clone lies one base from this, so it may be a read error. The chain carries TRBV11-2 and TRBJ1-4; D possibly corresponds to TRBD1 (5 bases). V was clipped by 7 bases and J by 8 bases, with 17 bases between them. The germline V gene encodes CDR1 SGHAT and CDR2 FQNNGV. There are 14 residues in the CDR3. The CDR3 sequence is CASTGGLGGEKLFF. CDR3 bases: TGTGCCAGCACGGGGGGACTGGGTGGGGAAAAACTGTTTTTT.

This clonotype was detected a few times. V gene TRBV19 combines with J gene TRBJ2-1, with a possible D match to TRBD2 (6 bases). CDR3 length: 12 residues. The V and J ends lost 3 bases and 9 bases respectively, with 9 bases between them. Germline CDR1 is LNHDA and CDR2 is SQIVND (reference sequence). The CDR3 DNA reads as TGTGCCAGTAGTATGACTAGTAGTGAGCAGTTCTTC. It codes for CASSMTSSEQFF.

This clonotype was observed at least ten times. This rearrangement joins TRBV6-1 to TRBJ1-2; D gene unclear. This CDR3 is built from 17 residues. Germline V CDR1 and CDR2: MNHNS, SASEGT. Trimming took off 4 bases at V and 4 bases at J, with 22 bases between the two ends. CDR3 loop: CASSVYKECRKTYGYTF. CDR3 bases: TGTGCCAGCAGTGTCTACAAGGAATGTAGAAAGACCTATGGCTACACCTTC.

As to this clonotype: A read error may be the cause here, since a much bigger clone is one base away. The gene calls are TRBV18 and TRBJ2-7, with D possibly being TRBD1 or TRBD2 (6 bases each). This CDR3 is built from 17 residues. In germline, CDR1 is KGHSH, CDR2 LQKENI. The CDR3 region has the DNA TGTGCCGGCTCACCACCGGCTTCGGGGGCTGGGGCCTACGAGCAGTACTTC. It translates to CAGSPPASGAGAYEQYF.

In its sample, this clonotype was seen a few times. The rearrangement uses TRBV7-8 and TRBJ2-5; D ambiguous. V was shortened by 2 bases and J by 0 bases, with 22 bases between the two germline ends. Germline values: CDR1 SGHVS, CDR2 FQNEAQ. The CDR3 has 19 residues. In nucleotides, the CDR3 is TGTGCCAGCAGCTTATCCCCCCCGGCTACGCGGAAATACCAAGAGACCCAGTACTTC. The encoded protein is CASSLSPPATRKYQETQYF.

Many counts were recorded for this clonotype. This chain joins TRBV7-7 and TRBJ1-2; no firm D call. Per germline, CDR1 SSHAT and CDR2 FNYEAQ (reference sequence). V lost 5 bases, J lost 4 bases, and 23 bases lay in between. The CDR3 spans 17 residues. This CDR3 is CASSRTYKCRKTYGYTF. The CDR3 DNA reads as TGTGCCAGCAGCCGTACCTATAAGTGCCGAAAGACCTATGGCTACACCTTC. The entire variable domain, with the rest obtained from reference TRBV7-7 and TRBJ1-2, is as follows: GAGVSQSPRYKVTKRGQDVTLRCDPISSHATLYWYQQALGQGPEFLTYFNYEAQPDKSGLPSDRFSAERPEGSISTLTIQRTEQRDSAMYRCASSRTYKCRKTYGYTFGSGTRLTVV.

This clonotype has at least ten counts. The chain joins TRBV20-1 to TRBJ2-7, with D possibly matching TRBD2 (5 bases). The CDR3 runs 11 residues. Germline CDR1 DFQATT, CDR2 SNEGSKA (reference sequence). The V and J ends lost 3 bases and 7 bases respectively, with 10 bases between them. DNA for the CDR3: TGCAGTGCTAGTCTAGCTTTAGAGCAGTACTTC. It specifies CSASLALEQYF.

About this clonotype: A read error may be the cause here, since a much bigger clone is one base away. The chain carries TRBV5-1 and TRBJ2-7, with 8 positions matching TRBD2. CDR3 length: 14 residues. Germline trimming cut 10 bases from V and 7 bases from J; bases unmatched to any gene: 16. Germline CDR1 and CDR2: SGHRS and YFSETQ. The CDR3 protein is CAATRAGEVGEQYF. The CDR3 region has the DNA TGCGCCGCCACCCGAGCGGGAGAGGTTGGGGAGCAGTACTTC.

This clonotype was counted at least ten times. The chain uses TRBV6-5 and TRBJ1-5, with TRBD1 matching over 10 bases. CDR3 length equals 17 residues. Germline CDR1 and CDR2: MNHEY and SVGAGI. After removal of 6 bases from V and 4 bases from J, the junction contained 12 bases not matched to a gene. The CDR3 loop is CASSRGGGQGTNQPQHF. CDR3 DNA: TGTGCCAGCAGCCGCGGGGGGGGACAGGGGACTAATCAGCCCCAGCATTTT.

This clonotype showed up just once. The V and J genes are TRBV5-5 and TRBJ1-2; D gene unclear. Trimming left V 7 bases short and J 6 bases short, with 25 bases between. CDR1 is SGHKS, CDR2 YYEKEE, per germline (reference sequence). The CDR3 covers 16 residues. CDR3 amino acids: CASSESASRKTHGYTF. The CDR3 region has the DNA TGTGCCAGCTCTGAATCTGCCTCGCGAAAGACCCATGGCTACACCTTC.

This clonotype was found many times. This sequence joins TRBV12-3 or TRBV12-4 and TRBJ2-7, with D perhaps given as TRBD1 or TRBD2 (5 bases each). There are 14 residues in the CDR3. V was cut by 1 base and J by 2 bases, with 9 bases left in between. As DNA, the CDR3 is TGTGCCAGCAGTTTAGGACTGGGGGCCTACGAGCAGTACTTC. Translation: CASSLGLGAYEQYF.